This T cell receptor beta chain was profiled in a study of shared clonotypes between healthy human individuals. Study summary: Three CD4 naive, three CD4 memory, two CD8 naive and one CD8 memory plate were used per donor.

On this clone: Its antigen is undetermined.

V gave up 5 bases and J gave up 6 bases, with 11 bases separating them. CDR3 length: 13 residues. Germline V lookup: CDR1 MDHEN, CDR2 SYDVKM. Study-wide findings and caveats: Among four donors, 4.5% to 5.5% of naive CD4 clonotypes were found in common. Non-shared clonotypes showed lower generation probabilities than clonotypes common to all four donors.

Only CD45RO-negative cells positively selected for CCR7 counted as naive CD8 cells, so terminally differentiated effector memory CD45RA+ cells were excluded. Assay execution took place at the deep level. The assay was immunoSEQ multiplex PCR, and TCRdb's table has in-frame clones only and misses some. The sample records hundreds of thousands of clones, roughly 95% being singletons. This chain uses TRBV28 with TRBJ1-5; unclear D gene. Input material: naive CD8+ T cells sorted from blood. This clonotype originated in a woman in her twenties or thirties in good health. In DNA form, the CDR3 reads TGTGCCAGCAGTACCCCCTCGAGTCAGCCCCAGCATTTT. It translates to CASSTPSSQPQHF.